This entry lists 20 T cell receptor beta chains sequenced from one sample in a study of Ad26.COV2.S vaccination and SARS-CoV-2 variants. Profiling relied on immunoSEQ multiplex PCR, and the TCRdb table lists in-frame clones only, not all of them. Among hundreds of thousands of clones listed, more than 80% were seen once. Sample treatment: over 15 received Ad26.COV2.S at low or high dose, single or two shots; 5 received placebo; per-sample allocation not given. All samples were drawn on day 63, counting from the first vaccine or placebo injection. Sample: peripheral blood, taken in a trial of Ad26.COV2.S vaccine versus placebo. The receptors here all came from a person between 18 and 60 years old who received the Ad26.COV2.S COVID-19 vaccine or a placebo.

Regarding this clone: The same CDR3 also results from other DNA sequences found in this sample. This chain uses TRBV7-2 with TRBJ2-5; 11 bases are shared with TRBD2. V gave up 4 bases and J gave up 0 bases; unmatched junction bases: 4. Germline-derived CDR1 and CDR2 are SGHTA and FQGNSA. CDR3 length: 16 amino acids. This CDR3 is CASSSGTSGYQETQYF. The CDR3 DNA reads as TGTGCCAGCAGCTCCGGGACTAGCGGATACCAAGAGACCCAGTACTTC.

In its sample, this clone was seen a few times. V and J are TRBV7-2 and TRBJ2-5, with TRBD2 matching 10 bases. The CDR3 is 14 residues long. After removal of 8 bases from V and 2 bases from J, the junction contained 5 bases not matched to a gene. Per germline, CDR1 SGHTA and CDR2 FQGNSA. The CDR3 DNA is TGTGCCAGCTTGGAGCGGGGGGGACAAGAGACCCAGTACTTC. Its protein is CASLERGGQETQYF.

The rearrangement uses TRBV6-2 or TRBV6-3 and TRBJ1-1; D call uncertain. V lost 5 bases and J 6 bases, leaving 10 bases between the germline ends. The CDR3 sequence is 12 residues long. Germline V gene lookup returns CDR1 MNHEY and CDR2 SVGEGT. CDR3 DNA: TGTGCCAGCAGTGCCAGGAGGCCTGAAGCTTTCTTT. Translation gives CASSARRPEAFF.

The chain carries TRBV5-6 and TRBJ2-1; D tentatively fits TRBD1 or TRBD2 (5 bases each). Germline V gives CDR1 SGHDT, CDR2 YYEEEE. The length of the CDR3 is 17 residues. The V end lost 0 bases, the J end lost 0 bases, and 13 bases lay between the germline ends. As DNA, the CDR3 is TGTGCCAGCAGCTTGGGGGGGTTTTTTAGCTCCTACAATGAGCAGTTCTTC. Translation: CASSLGGFFSSYNEQFF.

This clone showed up just a few times. The rearrangement uses TRBV4-2 and TRBJ1-5, with D possibly being TRBD1 (5 bases). The germline CDR1 and CDR2 sequences are LGHNA and YNFKEQ. The CDR3 runs 15 residues. With 4 bases removed from V and 5 bases from J, the gap between germline ends came to 15 bases. CDR3 region: CASSPGTVGDQPQHF. The CDR3 coding sequence is TGTGCCAGCAGCCCCGGGACGGTGGGCGATCAGCCCCAGCATTTT.

The V gene is TRBV6-5, the J gene TRBJ2-1, with TRBD2 matching 13 bases. The trim removed 4 bases at V and 8 bases at J, leaving 8 bases unmatched. The length of the CDR3 is 16 residues. Germline CDR1 reads MNHEY; CDR2 reads SVGAGI. The CDR3 sequence: CASSSVLAGGSHEQFF. CDR3 in DNA: TGTGCCAGCAGTTCCGTACTAGCGGGAGGGTCCCATGAGCAGTTCTTC.

The chain is built from TRBV2 and TRBJ1-4, with no clear D. This CDR3 region has 13 residues. With 6 bases removed from V and 4 bases from J, the gap between germline ends came to 9 bases. Germline lookup yields CDR1 SNHLY and CDR2 FYNNEI. In DNA, the CDR3 is TGTGCCAGCAGCGGGATTCTTAATGAAAAACTGTTTTTT. This codes for CASSGILNEKLFF.

For the CDR3, the DNA is TGTGCCAGTACCGCACGGGGGGACATGGTCAGGGCCGGGGAGCTGTTTTTT. Its translation: CASTARGDMVRAGELFF. The rearrangement joins TRBV19 to TRBJ2-2, with D tentatively TRBD2 (7 bases). There are 17 residues in the CDR3. V lost 7 bases and J 6 bases, leaving 24 bases between the germline ends. The germline V gene encodes CDR1 LNHDA and CDR2 SQIVND (reference sequence). Based on the CDR3 plus reference TRBV19 and TRBJ2-2, the full variable domain is DGGITQSPKYLFRKEGQNVTLSCEQNLNHDAMYWYRQDPGQGLRLIYYSQIVNDFQKGDIAEGYSVSREKKESFPLTVTSAQKNPTAFYLCASTARGDMVRAGELFFGEGSRLTVL.

The chain links TRBV5-1 to TRBJ1-2, with D uncertain. Germline lookup yields CDR1 SGHRS and CDR2 YFSETQ. V dropped 0 bases and J dropped 7 bases, with 13 bases sitting between them. The length of the CDR3 is 14 residues. The DNA of the CDR3 is TGCGCCAGCAGCTTGGATCGGTCTGGAATTGGCTACACCTTC. Its protein product is CASSLDRSGIGYTF.

The chain joins TRBV6-6 to TRBJ1-2, with 9 bases matching TRBD1. The CDR3 has 13 residues. Trimming took 6 bases from V and 8 from J; bases not matched to a gene: 7. The germline gives CDR1 MNHNY, CDR2 SVGAGI (reference sequence). CDR3 region: CASRLTGGGGYTF. The CDR3 nucleotides are TGTGCCAGCAGGCTGACAGGGGGAGGGGGCTACACCTTC.

The V gene is TRBV10-3, the J gene TRBJ2-1, with D tentatively TRBD1 (6 bases). The CDR3 is 13 residues long. The V and J ends lost 6 bases and 2 bases respectively, with 8 bases between them. CDR1 ENHRY and CDR2 SYGVKD come from the germline V gene. CDR3 residues: CAIREGAYNEQFF. CDR3 nucleotide sequence: TGTGCCATCAGAGAGGGGGCCTACAATGAGCAGTTCTTC.

The rearrangement joins TRBV19 to TRBJ1-6, with D maybe TRBD1 (6 bases). The V and J ends lost 7 bases and 9 bases respectively, with 13 bases between them. Per the germline V gene, CDR1 is LNHDA and CDR2 is SQIVND (reference sequence). This CDR3 spans 13 amino acids. The CDR3: CASTATGASPLHF. The CDR3 coding sequence is TGTGCCAGTACCGCGACAGGAGCTTCACCCCTCCACTTT.

CDR3 amino acids: CASERGTGFASPLHF. The CDR3 coding sequence is TGTGCCTCAGAGAGGGGGACAGGCTTTGCTTCACCCCTCCACTTT. The chain has TRBV19 and TRBJ1-6, with 8 bases aligning to TRBD1. J lost 9 bases, V lost 11 bases, and 15 bases had no gene match. This CDR3 is 15 amino acids long. In germline, CDR1 is LNHDA, CDR2 SQIVND (reference sequence).

V usage is TRBV2 and J usage is TRBJ2-3; TRBD2 agrees at 10 bases. Germline CDR1 and CDR2: SNHLY and FYNNEI. CDR3 size: 15 residues. Germline trimming cut 2 bases from V and 4 bases from J; bases unmatched to any gene: 3. In DNA, the CDR3 is TGTGCCAGCAGTGAACTAGCGGGGGTTCCAGATACGCAGTATTTT. It is translated as CASSELAGVPDTQYF.

In the case of this clone: Other DNA sequences of this sample code for an identical CDR3. The chain has TRBV24-1 and TRBJ2-1; unclear D gene. Germline V lookup: CDR1 KGHDR, CDR2 SFDVKD. With 10 bases removed from V and 1 base from J, the gap between germline ends came to 4 bases. This CDR3 has 11 amino acids. CDR3 DNA: TGTGCCACTGCATCCTACAATGAGCAGTTCTTC. Translating it yields CATASYNEQFF.

Points on this clone: An end of the junction differs from the germline gene, which may be a read error. This sample includes further DNA sequences coding for the same CDR3. The chain has TRBV5-1 and TRBJ2-7; TRBD1 agrees at 11 bases. Germline CDR1 is SGHRS and CDR2 is YFSETQ. The CDR3 loop spans 14 amino acids. The CDR3 DNA reads TGCGCTAGCAGCTTGGGACAGGGGGGCTACGAGCAGTACTTC. This sequence encodes CASSLGQGGYEQYF. Full variable domain (rest looked up from reference TRBV5-1 and TRBJ2-7): KAGVTQTPRYLIKTRGQQVTLSCSPISGHRSVSWYQQTPGQGLQFLFEYFSETQRNKGNFPGRFSGRQFSNSRSEMNVSTLELGDSALYLCASSLGQGGYEQYFGPGTRLTVT.

This clone was observed a single time. The V gene is TRBV27, the J gene TRBJ2-7, with TRBD1 identical over 8 bases. The ends lost 5 bases at V and 6 bases at J; junction bases unmatched: 12. There are 15 residues in the CDR3. CDR1 and CDR2 (germline): MNHEY, SMNVEV (reference sequence). The chain's CDR3 is CASSPWGTGGLEQYF. CDR3 DNA: TGTGCCAGCAGTCCCTGGGGGACAGGCGGCCTCGAGCAGTACTTC.

This clone appeared once. The V call is TRBV5-1, the J call TRBJ2-4; 8 positions agree with TRBD1. Germline-derived CDR1 and CDR2 are SGHRS and YFSETQ. V shed 0 bases, J shed 3 bases, and the junction held 8 bases outside the gene matches. The CDR3 length is 17 residues. CDR3 bases: TGCGCCAGCAGCTTGGCCCTAGGACAGGGCGTCAAAAACATTCAGTACTTC. This translates into CASSLALGQGVKNIQYF. Drawing the rest from reference TRBV5-1 and TRBJ2-4, the complete variable domain is KAGVTQTPRYLIKTRGQQVTLSCSPISGHRSVSWYQQTPGQGLQFLFEYFSETQRNKGNFPGRFSGRQFSNSRSEMNVSTLELGDSALYLCASSLALGQGVKNIQYFGAGTRLSVL.

This chain connects TRBV2 to TRBJ2-3; D remains ambiguous. This CDR3 is 12 amino acids long. Germline V gives CDR1 SNHLY, CDR2 FYNNEI. The V end lost 2 bases, the J end lost 6 bases, and 6 bases lay between the germline ends. This CDR3 is CASSETTDTQYF. The DNA of the CDR3 is TGTGCCAGCAGTGAAACCACGGATACGCAGTATTTT.

CDR3 protein: CASSYEAGGRQYF. For the CDR3, the DNA is TGTGCCAGCAGTTATGAGGCTGGGGGGCGGCAGTACTTC. The chain links TRBV6-5 to TRBJ2-7; perhaps D is TRBD1 or TRBD2 (6 bases each). The CDR3 has 13 residues. The V gene lost 3 bases and the J gene lost 9 bases, with 15 bases spanning the gap. Germline CDR1 reads MNHEY; CDR2 reads SVGAGI.